Below, one T cell receptor (beta chain) is given with its context. The junction departs from the called germline gene at one end, perhaps through a read error. The sample originates from a study of Graves' ophthalmopathy and Graves' hyperthyroidism. The study amplified TCR beta CDR3 regions using RNA transcripts. A first-round RT-PCR used HTBI primers, followed by a second-round multiplex PCR. MiXCR, run by TCRdb on the multiplex PCR reads, gives a single entry per CDR3 protein. The sample includes about 480,000 distinct CDR3 sequences, around 14% of them seen just once. Other autoimmune diseases, uncontrolled infections, pregnancy or lactation ruled patients out of participation. The CDR3 length is 12 residues. The germline CDR1 and CDR2 sequences are SQVTM and ANQGSEA.

The TCR comes from a woman younger than 45 with Graves' ophthalmopathy. The sequenced sample was blood. The rearrangement uses TRBV29-1 and TRBJ2-4; TRBD2 might be the D (5 bases). The CDR3 spells CSVGLIQNIKYF. The CDR3 nucleotides read TGCAGCGTCGGACTGATACAAAACATTAAGTACTTC.